These T cell receptor beta chains were read from a single sample in a study of PD-L1 blockade in urothelial cancer. Assay: immunoSEQ multiplex PCR; the TCRdb copy retains only in-frame clones and omits some. The table records around 34,000 clones, just under 85% of them present only once. The source material was PBMCs, sampled around atezolizumab (anti-PD-L1) treatment. The source of these receptors is a man at least 80 years old with urothelial cancer. Each CDR3 is given with its conserved first and last residue. D genes are given only for firm matches. Not all rows give a size; the values are once, few, many and, for expanded clones, a class.

V gene	clone size	J gene	D gene	CDR3 DNA	CDR3 protein
TRBV5-1	-	TRBJ1-2	TRBD1	TGCGCCAGCTACCGAGATGCAGGGGGCGGAAACTATGGCTACACCTTC	CASYRDAGGGNYGYTF
TRBV11-3	-	TRBJ2-3	TRBD2	TGTGCCAGCAGCTTAGGGACTAGCGGAGGCACAGATACGCAGTATTTT	CASSLGTSGGTDTQYF
TRBV7-9	-	TRBJ2-5	-	TGTGCCAGCAGCTTAGTCATCTTGCGGGGTGCGGAGACCCAGTACTTC	CASSLVILRGAETQYF
TRBV6-4	-	TRBJ1-5	-	TGTGCCAGCAGTCCCGAGGTCAATCAGCCCCAGCATTTT	CASSPEVNQPQHF
TRBV5-4	few	TRBJ1-2	-	TGTGCCAGCAGCTTGGCATCCTATGGCTACACCTTC	CASSLASYGYTF
TRBV6-6	-	TRBJ2-1	-	TGTGCCAGCAGTTACGCAAGGGACTTAGTCAATGAGCAGTTCTTC	CASSYARDLVNEQFF
TRBV5-5	-	TRBJ2-7	TRBD1	TGTGCCAGCAGCTGGATTTCCGTGGGACAGGGAAATTCCTACGAGCAGTACTTC	CASSWISVGQGNSYEQYF
TRBV6-6	-	TRBJ2-2	TRBD2	TGTGCCAGCAGTTACGGCGCGGGAGTTGAGGACGGGGAGCTGTTTTTT	CASSYGAGVEDGELFF
TRBV21-1	-	TRBJ2-2	-	TGTGCCAGCGGCCGGGACAGGGGGAACACCGGGGAGCTGTTTTTT	CASGRDRGNTGELFF
TRBV10-3	-	TRBJ2-1	TRBD2	TGTGCCATCAGTGAGTCAATAGCGGGAAACAATGAGCAGTTCTTC	CAISESIAGNNEQFF
TRBV28	-	TRBJ2-4	TRBD1	TGTGCCAGCAGTGTTGGATTAGAGGGACAGGGGGCGAAGGTCAAAAACATTCAGTACTTC	CASSVGLEGQGAKVKNIQYF
TRBV7-2	-	TRBJ1-2	TRBD1	TGTGCCAGCAATTTTGACAGGGGGTATGGCTACACCTTC	CASNFDRGYGYTF
TRBV18	-	TRBJ2-3	TRBD2	TGTGCCAGCTCATCGGGGACTAGCGGCAGCACAGATACGCAGTATTTT	CASSSGTSGSTDTQYF
TRBV19	-	TRBJ1-2	-	TGTGCCAGTAGTAGGGGAGTCGGGGACTATGGCTACACCTTC	CASSRGVGDYGYTF
TRBV7-8	few	TRBJ2-3	-	TGTGCCAGCAGCTTAGCGGGGGGTGGGGCGGTTATTATAGGAGATACGCAGTATTTT	CASSLAGGGAVIIGDTQYF
TRBV4-3	-	TRBJ2-1	-	TGCGCCAGCAGCCAAGCTCTAGGAAATGAGCAGTTCTTC	CASSQALGNEQFF
TRBV28	-	TRBJ1-2	-	TGTGCCAGCAGTTTATGGGCAGGCCCGAACTATGGCTACACCTTC	CASSLWAGPNYGYTF
TRBV25-1	-	TRBJ1-6	-	TGTGCCAGCACATCGAGCTCCTATAATTCACCCCTCCACTTT	CASTSSSYNSPLHF
TRBV27	once	TRBJ1-1	-	TGTGCCAGCCGTAGGGGCAGGGAGAACACTGAAGCTTTCTTT	CASRRGRENTEAFF
TRBV25-1	-	TRBJ2-7	TRBD2	TGTGCCAGCAGGGGAGGGTCCTACGAGCAGTACTTC	CASRGGSYEQYF
TRBV21-1	-	TRBJ2-3	-	TGTGCCAGCTCGGCAGGCTGGACAGATACGCAGTATTTT	CASSAGWTDTQYF
TRBV18	-	TRBJ2-7	-	TGTGCCAGCTCACCACCCTCACTAGCATTCTACGAGCAGTACTTC	CASSPPSLAFYEQYF
TRBV7-2	-	TRBJ2-1	-	TGTGCCAGCAGCTTAAGGGGGTACAATGAGCAGTTCTTC	CASSLRGYNEQFF
TRBV7-8	-	TRBJ2-7	TRBD2	TGTGCCAGCAGTACTAGCGGGAGTGTTTACGAGCAGTACTTC	CASSTSGSVYEQYF
TRBV7-9	-	TRBJ1-2	TRBD1	TGTGCCAGCAGCTTAGCAGGGGGCTTCTATGGCTACACCTTC	CASSLAGGFYGYTF
TRBV19	-	TRBJ2-7	-	TGTGCCAGTAGTATCCGCAGAAGCGAAGAGCAGTACTTC	CASSIRRSEEQYF
TRBV5-1	-	TRBJ2-1	TRBD1	TGCGCCAGCAGCACCCCGGGACAGGGGGCTAGCGGACCTTACAATGAGCAGTTCTTC	CASSTPGQGASGPYNEQFF
TRBV9	-	TRBJ1-2	TRBD1	TGTGCCAGCAGCCCCAGGACAGGGGGCTTCAACTATGGCTACACCTTC	CASSPRTGGFNYGYTF
TRBV14	-	TRBJ1-2	-	TGTGCCAGCAGCCAAGATGGGACGGGGGGCTATGGCTACACCTTC	CASSQDGTGGYGYTF
TRBV29-1	-	TRBJ2-7	TRBD1	TGCAGCGCATCAGGGGGCGGCCCCTACGAGCAGTACTTC	CSASGGGPYEQYF
TRBV10-2	-	TRBJ2-5	TRBD2	TGCGCCAGCAGGCTACTAGCGGGAGGGGAAGAGACCCAGTACTTC	CASRLLAGGEETQYF
TRBV7-8	-	TRBJ1-2	TRBD1	TGTGCCAGCAGCTTAACAGGGGTAGCTAACTATGGCTACACCTTC	CASSLTGVANYGYTF
TRBV29-1	once	TRBJ1-5	-	TGCAGCGTTGAAGGAGGGCAGTATAGCAATCAGCCCCAGCATTTT	CSVEGGQYSNQPQHF
TRBV27	-	TRBJ1-2	TRBD1	TGTGCCAGCAGGGGACCGGGACAGGGGGCGGAGGGCTACACCTTC	CASRGPGQGAEGYTF
TRBV5-1	once	TRBJ1-4	TRBD1	TGCGCCAGCAGCTTGGAGGGACAGGGATGGTCGAGTGAAAAACTGTTTTTT	CASSLEGQGWSSEKLFF
TRBV5-4	-	TRBJ2-3	TRBD2	TGTGCCAGCAGCTTGACAGCGGGAGTGGCAGATACGCAGTATTTT	CASSLTAGVADTQYF
TRBV30	-	TRBJ2-3	-	TGTGCCTGGAGTGTGGACTCCTCTTGGGATACGCAGTATTTT	CAWSVDSSWDTQYF
TRBV9	-	TRBJ2-3	-	TGTGCCAGCAGTCCCTGGAGGGCTAGCACAGATACGCAGTATTTT	CASSPWRASTDTQYF
TRBV9	-	TRBJ2-3	TRBD2	TGTGCCAGCAGCGTAGAAGTGGCGGGAGCAGCAGATACGCAGTATTTT	CASSVEVAGAADTQYF
TRBV7-9	-	TRBJ2-3	-	TGTGCCAGCAGCGTAGGGGAGGCGCAGTATTTT	CASSVGEAQYF
TRBV19	few	TRBJ1-1	-	TGTGCCAGTAGGGCTAGGGGAATAGGTGAAGCTTTCTTT	CASRARGIGEAFF
TRBV5-1	-	TRBJ2-1	TRBD2	TGCGCCAGCAGCTTGGGAGCGGGAGGGGACAATGAGCAGTTCTTC	CASSLGAGGDNEQFF
TRBV9	-	TRBJ2-1	-	TGTGCCAGCAGCTTTGGTACTGCCCCAGGCGACAATGAGCAGTTCTTC	CASSFGTAPGDNEQFF
TRBV4-2	few	TRBJ1-1	-	TGTGCCAGCAGCCAGGGACCGCATTCAGGGGTAGCTTTCTTT	CASSQGPHSGVAFF
TRBV25-1	-	TRBJ1-4	-	TGTGCCAGCAGTGAATTTGCAGGGAGGCCCAATGAAAAACTGTTTTTT	CASSEFAGRPNEKLFF
TRBV18	few	TRBJ1-2	-	TGTGCCAGCTCACCAGACCCGGGGTACTATGGCTACACCTTC	CASSPDPGYYGYTF
TRBV7-9	-	TRBJ2-4	-	TGTGCCAGCAGCTCCCACAAAAACATTCAGTACTTC	CASSSHKNIQYF
TRBV6-6	-	TRBJ2-7	TRBD1	TGTGCCAGCAGTGGAGCCGGGACAGGAACCTACGAGCAGTACTTC	CASSGAGTGTYEQYF
TRBV5-1	-	TRBJ2-5	TRBD2	TGCGCCAGCAGCCGGACTAGAGATGAGACCCAGTACTTC	CASSRTRDETQYF
TRBV18	-	TRBJ2-7	-	TGTGCCAGCTCACCACCATCTGCCGGCTACGAGCAGTACTTC	CASSPPSAGYEQYF
TRBV6-1	-	TRBJ2-5	TRBD1	TGTGCCAGCAGTGGGACAGGGGTGGTGCGGGAGACCCAGTACTTC	CASSGTGVVRETQYF
TRBV5-5	-	TRBJ2-1	TRBD2	TGTGCCAGCAGCTTGGTGGCGGGAGGAAGCAATGAGCAGTTCTTC	CASSLVAGGSNEQFF
TRBV2	-	TRBJ2-1	TRBD2	TGTGCCAGCAGTGAACCTCCGGGACTAGCCTTCTCCTACAATGAGCAGTTCTTC	CASSEPPGLAFSYNEQFF
TRBV5-4	-	TRBJ2-3	TRBD2	TGTGCCAGCAGCCTCGGGACTAGCGAGAGCACAGATACGCAGTATTTT	CASSLGTSESTDTQYF
TRBV15	-	TRBJ1-4	TRBD1	TGTGCCACCAGCAACCGACAGGGTGGAAAACTGTTTTTT	CATSNRQGGKLFF
TRBV2	-	TRBJ1-1	-	TGTGCCAGCAGTGAACCCCCGACAGGCATGAACACTGAAGCTTTCTTT	CASSEPPTGMNTEAFF
TRBV27	-	TRBJ1-2	TRBD1	TGTGCCAGCAGTTTTAGACAGGGGTACTATGGCTACACCTTC	CASSFRQGYYGYTF